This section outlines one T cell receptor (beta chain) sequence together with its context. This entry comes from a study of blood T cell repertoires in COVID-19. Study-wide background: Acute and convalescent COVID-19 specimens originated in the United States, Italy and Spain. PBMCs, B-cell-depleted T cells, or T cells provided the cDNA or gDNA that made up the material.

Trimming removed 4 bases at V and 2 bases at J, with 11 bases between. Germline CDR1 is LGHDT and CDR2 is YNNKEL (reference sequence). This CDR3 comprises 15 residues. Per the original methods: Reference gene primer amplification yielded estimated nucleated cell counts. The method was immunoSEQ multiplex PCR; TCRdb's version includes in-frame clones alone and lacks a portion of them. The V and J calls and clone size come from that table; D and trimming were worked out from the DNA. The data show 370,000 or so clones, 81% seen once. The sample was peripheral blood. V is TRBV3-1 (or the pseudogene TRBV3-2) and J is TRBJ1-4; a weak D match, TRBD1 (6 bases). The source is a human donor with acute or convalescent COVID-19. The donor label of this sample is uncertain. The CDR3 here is CASSLTGLTNEKLFF. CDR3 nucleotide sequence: TGTGCCAGCAGCCTTACAGGGTTGACTAATGAAAAACTGTTTTTT.